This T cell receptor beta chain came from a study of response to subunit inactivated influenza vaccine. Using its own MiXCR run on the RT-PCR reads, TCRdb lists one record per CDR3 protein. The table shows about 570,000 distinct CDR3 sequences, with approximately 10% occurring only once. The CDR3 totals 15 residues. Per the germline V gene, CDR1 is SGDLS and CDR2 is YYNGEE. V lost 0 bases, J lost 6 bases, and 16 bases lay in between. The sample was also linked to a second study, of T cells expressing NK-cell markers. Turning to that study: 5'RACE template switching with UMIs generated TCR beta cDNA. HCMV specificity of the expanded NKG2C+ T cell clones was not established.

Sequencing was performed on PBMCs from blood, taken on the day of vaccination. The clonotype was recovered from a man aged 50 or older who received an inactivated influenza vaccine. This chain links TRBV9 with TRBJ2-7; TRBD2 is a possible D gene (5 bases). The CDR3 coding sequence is TGTGCCAGCAGCGTAGGGGGAGATACCTATCCCGAGCAGTACTTC. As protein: CASSVGGDTYPEQYF.